The sample holds many counts of the clone carrying this T cell receptor (beta chain). This record belongs to a study of human T cells and chemical hapten exposure. Within the library, unique molecular identifiers were attached to each individual cDNA molecule. TCRdb used MiXCR to reprocess the RACE reads, holding one entry per CDR3 protein. Among 350,000 or so distinct CDR3 sequences, under 9% were seen once, and the ten largest hold approximately 8%. Time point indicated: patch test 1, 2 weeks after DPC sensitization. Treatment indicated: therapeutic diphenylcyclopropenone sensitization with weekly scalp DPC. Sequences were derived from whole blood, sampled in connection with sensitization to the hapten diphenylcyclopropenone (DPC). This clonotype was sampled from a woman aged 18-35 years with alopecia areata. Some clones in this sample may be carry-over from other donors' samples.

CDR3 region: CSVEYGVADTQYF. The CDR3 bases are TGCAGCGTTGAATACGGGGTAGCAGATACGCAGTATTTT. This chain links TRBV29-1 with TRBJ2-3; D perhaps matches TRBD2 (5 bases). The V and J ends lost 2 bases and 4 bases respectively, with 10 bases between them. Looked up from germline, CDR1 is SQVTM and CDR2 is ANQGSEA. This CDR3 spans 13 amino acids.